This paragraph reports one T cell receptor (beta chain). Per germline, CDR1 KGHSH and CDR2 LQKENI. This CDR3 comprises 16 residues. V gave up 5 bases and J gave up 3 bases; unmatched junction bases: 7. Only in-frame clones appear in the TCRdb table, and some are missing; sequencing was by immunoSEQ multiplex PCR. The sample consists of approximately 85,000 clones, roughly 91% of them appearing once. The sample is drawn from a study of control samples from healthy donors and cancer patients. The chain couples TRBV18 to TRBJ2-3; 11 bases match TRBD1. Sequenced: blood. The TCR comes from a woman between 55 and 75 years old in good health. Here the CDR3 reads CASSKQWDRGTDTQYF. As DNA, the CDR3 is TGTGCCAGCTCAAAACAATGGGACAGGGGGACAGATACGCAGTATTTT.